This T cell receptor beta chain was sequenced for a study of blood T cell repertoires in COVID-19 (dated by TCRdb to 2018 to 2020). Describing the broader study: Samples covering the acute and convalescent phases of COVID-19 were provided by collaborators in the United States, Italy and Spain. The material from the prospective study consisted of cDNA or gDNA derived from T cells, B-cell-depleted T cells, or PBMCs. Subjects who had been exposed to COVID-19, were actively infected with it, or had recovered from it provided the deeply sampled blood TCRbeta repertoires that made up the dataset. A freely available public database, intended as a resource for researchers studying the immune response to SARS-CoV-2, is where the repertoires were released. Samples were obtained from the ongoing ImmuneRACE study (first 160 participants) and from 1,254 subjects provided by 6 global collaborators. Nearly every sample came with metadata listing a de-identified subject ID, COVID-19 status, age in years and sex. Where available, HLA class I and class II types were obtained from metadata supplied by the sample provider rather than from assay-based typing.

TCRbeta CDR3 regions were amplified from genomic DNA using the immunoSEQ Assay, a bias-controlled multiplex PCR. The original methods were these. The number of nucleated cells in each sample was estimated by amplification of reference gene primers within the assay. Sequence reads were collapsed and filtered to measure the absolute abundance of every unique TCRbeta CDR3 rearrangement. For each sample, productive Simpson clonality was calculated by taking the square root of Simpson's diversity index across productive rearrangements. The table was pulled from immuneACCESS by TCRdb, which kept in-frame rearrangements only. Such tables lose some clones; where checked, under half of the loss comes from unresolved V genes, and the rest has no known cause. V and J calls and clone size are given by that table; D and trimming were obtained from the DNA. The sample table lists around 140,000 clones, 80% of them with a count of one. The ten most abundant clones make up around 3.4% of the sample.

Another Seattle source contributed samples from volunteer blood donors who had recovered from COVID-19. Collaborating institutions collected whole blood in K2EDTA tubes following their own protocols. For TCRbeta analysis, collaborator samples were shipped as frozen whole blood, as isolated PBMCs, or as DNA extracted from either sample type. As for this clone: There is no known antigen for this receptor. No much larger clone is present one base from it, and per-base qualities are unavailable.

The germline V gene specifies SNHLY as CDR1 and FYNNEI as CDR2. V is trimmed back by 6 bases and J by 4 bases, and the junction contains 11 bases that no gene match accounts for. The cysteine opens and the phenylalanine closes a CDR3 of 15 amino acids. The kept DNA is CDR3 alone, 45 bases in frame from the first base. What the research found in general, with its limitations: Clinical and demographic metadata were provided uncurated, with the amount varying by source and participant.

The sequenced material came from peripheral blood. The clonotype was recovered from a man between 65 and 80 years old who had recovered from COVID-19. This chain joins TRBV2 to TRBJ1-2, and 7 junction bases match TRBD1. The sequenced DNA is TGTGCCAGCAGCCTACGAGAGGGACAGCTCTATGGCTACACCTTC. Translation gives CASSLREGQLYGYTF.